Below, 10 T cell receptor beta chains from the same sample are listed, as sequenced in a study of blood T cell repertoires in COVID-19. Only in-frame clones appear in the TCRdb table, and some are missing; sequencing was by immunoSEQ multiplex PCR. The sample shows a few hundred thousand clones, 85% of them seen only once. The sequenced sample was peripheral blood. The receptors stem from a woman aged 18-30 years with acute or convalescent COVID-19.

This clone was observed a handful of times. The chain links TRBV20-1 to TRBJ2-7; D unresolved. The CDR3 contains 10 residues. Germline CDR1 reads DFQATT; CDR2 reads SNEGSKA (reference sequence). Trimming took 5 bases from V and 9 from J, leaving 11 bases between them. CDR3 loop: CSAYNLGQYF. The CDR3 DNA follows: TGCAGTGCTTATAACCTCGGGCAGTACTTC.

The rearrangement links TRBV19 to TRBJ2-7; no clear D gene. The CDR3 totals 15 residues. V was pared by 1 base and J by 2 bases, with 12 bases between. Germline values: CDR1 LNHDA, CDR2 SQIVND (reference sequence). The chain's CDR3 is CASSIVNGRPYEQYF. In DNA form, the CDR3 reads TGTGCCAGTAGTATAGTCAACGGCAGGCCCTACGAGCAGTACTTC.

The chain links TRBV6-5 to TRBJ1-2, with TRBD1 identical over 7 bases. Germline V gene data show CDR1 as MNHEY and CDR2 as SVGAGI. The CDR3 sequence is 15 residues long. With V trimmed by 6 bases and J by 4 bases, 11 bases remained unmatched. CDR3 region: CASSRDGQEGYGYTF. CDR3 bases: TGTGCCAGCAGCCGTGACGGACAGGAGGGCTATGGCTACACCTTC.

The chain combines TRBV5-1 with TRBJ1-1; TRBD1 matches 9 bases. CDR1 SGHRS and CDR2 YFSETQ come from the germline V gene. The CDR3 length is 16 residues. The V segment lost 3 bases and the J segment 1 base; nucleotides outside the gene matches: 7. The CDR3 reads CASSWTGAQQNTEAFF. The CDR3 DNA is TGCGCCAGCAGCTGGACAGGGGCTCAGCAGAACACTGAAGCTTTCTTT.

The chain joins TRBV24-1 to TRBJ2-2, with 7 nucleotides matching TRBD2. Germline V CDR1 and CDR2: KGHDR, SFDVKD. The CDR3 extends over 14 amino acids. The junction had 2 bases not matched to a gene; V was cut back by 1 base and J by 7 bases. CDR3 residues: CATSDFGGGGELFF. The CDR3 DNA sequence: TGTGCCACCAGTGATTTCGGCGGGGGCGGGGAGCTGTTTTTT.

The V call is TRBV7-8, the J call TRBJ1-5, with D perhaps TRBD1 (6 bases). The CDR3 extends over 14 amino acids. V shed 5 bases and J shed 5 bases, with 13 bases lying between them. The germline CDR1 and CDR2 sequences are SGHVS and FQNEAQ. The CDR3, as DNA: TGTGCCAGCAGCCAGACAGGCGTCGATCAGCCCCAGCATTTT. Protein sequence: CASSQTGVDQPQHF.

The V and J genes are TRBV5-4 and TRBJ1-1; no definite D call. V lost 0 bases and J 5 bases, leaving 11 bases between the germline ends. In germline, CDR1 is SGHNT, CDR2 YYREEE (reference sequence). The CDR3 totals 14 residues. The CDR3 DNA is TGTGCCAGCAGCTTGGGGCAGGCGAAAACTGAAGCTTTCTTT. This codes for CASSLGQAKTEAFF.

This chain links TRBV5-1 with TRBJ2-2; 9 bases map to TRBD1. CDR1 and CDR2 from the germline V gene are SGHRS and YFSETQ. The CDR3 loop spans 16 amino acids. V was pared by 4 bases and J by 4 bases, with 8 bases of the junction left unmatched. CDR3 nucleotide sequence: TGCGCCAGCAGCAGCGCCGGGACAGGGACCACCGGGGAGCTGTTTTTT. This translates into CASSSAGTGTTGELFF.

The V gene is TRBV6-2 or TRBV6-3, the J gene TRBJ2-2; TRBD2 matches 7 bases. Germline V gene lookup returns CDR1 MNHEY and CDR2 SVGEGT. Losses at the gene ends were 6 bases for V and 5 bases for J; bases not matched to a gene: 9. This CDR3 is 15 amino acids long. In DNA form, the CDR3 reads TGTGCCAGCAGCCAGCGGGAAGAAGGGACCGGGGAGCTGTTTTTT. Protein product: CASSQREEGTGELFF.

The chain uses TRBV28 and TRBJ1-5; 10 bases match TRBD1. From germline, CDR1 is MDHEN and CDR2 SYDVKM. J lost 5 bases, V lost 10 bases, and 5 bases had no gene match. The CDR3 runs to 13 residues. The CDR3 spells CATRTGGHQPQHF. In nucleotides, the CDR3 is TGTGCCACACGGACAGGGGGGCATCAGCCCCAGCATTTT.